These 21 T cell receptor beta chains were sequenced from one sample in a study of identifying expanded T cells in peripheral blood (dated 2019 in TCRdb). Libraries came from the immunoSEQ multiplex PCR assay. Sourced from immuneACCESS, this table was stored by TCRdb with only in-frame sequences that have V and J called. A share of the clones is absent; for the studies checked, an unresolved V gene accounts for under half, and the remainder has no known explanation. In this sample the table shows 55,000 to 80,000 clones, under 85% of which occur a single time. The ten largest account for approximately 20% of the sample. Sequenced: blood. Receptor source: a person aged 18 to 75 in good health.

V is TRBV19 and J is TRBJ2-5; 13 bases fit TRBD2. Germline assignment: CDR1 LNHDA and CDR2 SQIVND (reference sequence). The CDR3 is 19 residues long. Germline trimming cut 4 bases from V and 1 base from J; bases unmatched to any gene: 12. As DNA, the CDR3 is TGTGCCAGTAGTAGGAGTCGGACTAGCGGGAGTAGTTTCCAAGAGACCCAGTACTTC. It codes for CASSRSRTSGSSFQETQYF.

This clone showed up just a few times. The identical CDR3 is also encoded by other nucleotide sequences in the sample. V gene TRBV6-1 combines with J gene TRBJ2-1; D possibly corresponds to TRBD2 (6 bases). Germline lookup yields CDR1 MNHNS and CDR2 SASEGT. The CDR3 runs 14 residues. V dropped 7 bases and J dropped 0 bases, with 10 bases sitting between them. The CDR3 here is CASKGTPSYNEQFF. DNA of the CDR3: TGTGCCAGCAAGGGGACTCCCTCCTACAATGAGCAGTTCTTC.

The genes are TRBV15 and TRBJ2-2; TRBD1 agrees at 9 bases. The CDR3 consists of 16 residues. The junction had 5 bases not matched to a gene; V was cut back by 3 bases and J by 3 bases. Germline CDR1 is LNHNV and CDR2 is YYDKDF (reference sequence). The DNA for the CDR3 is TGTGCCACCAGCAGCGGACAGGGGAGGTACACCGGGGAGCTGTTTTTT. Protein: CATSSGQGRYTGELFF. Full variable domain (outside the CDR3, taken from reference TRBV15 and TRBJ2-2): DAMVIQNPRYQVTQFGKPVTLSCSQTLNHNVMYWYQQKSSQAPKLLFHYYDKDFNNEADTPDNFQSRRPNTSFCFLDIRSPGLGDTAMYLCATSSGQGRYTGELFFGEGSRLTVL.

The chain has TRBV29-1 and TRBJ2-3; 13 bases match TRBD2. Trimming removed 4 bases from V and 4 bases from J; junction bases left unmatched: 11. The CDR3 has 17 amino acids. CDR1 and CDR2 (germline): SQVTM, ANQGSEA. The CDR3 nucleotides read TGCAGCGTTGCGTTTCGTCGGACTAGCGGGAGCGCAGATACGCAGTATTTT. The encoded protein is CSVAFRRTSGSADTQYF.

The CDR3 DNA sequence: TGTGCCAGCAGCGCCGAACAGGGGGCTTACACTGAAGCTTTCTTT. Protein sequence: CASSAEQGAYTEAFF. The V call is TRBV5-6, the J call TRBJ1-1; 9 nucleotides match TRBD1. The CDR3 contains 15 residues. Trimming took 4 bases from V and 3 from J; bases not matched to a gene: 7. Germline CDR1 and CDR2: SGHDT and YYEEEE.

Only one count was recorded for this clone. This sequence joins TRBV6-1 and TRBJ1-3; D unresolved. This CDR3 comprises 13 residues. V was pared by 5 bases and J by 4 bases, with 9 bases between. From germline, CDR1 is MNHNS and CDR2 SASEGT. The chain's CDR3 is CASSTREGNTIYF. DNA for the CDR3: TGTGCCAGCAGTACCCGAGAGGGAAACACCATATATTTT.

V and J are TRBV19 and TRBJ2-1; 13 nucleotides agree with TRBD2. CDR1 is LNHDA, CDR2 SQIVND, per germline (reference sequence). CDR3 length: 15 amino acids. The V segment lost 2 bases and the J segment 8 bases; nucleotides outside the gene matches: 3. The CDR3 DNA reads TGTGCCAGTAGTATATTCACTAGCGGGAGGGATGAGCAGTTCTTC. It specifies CASSIFTSGRDEQFF.

V and J are TRBV14 and TRBJ2-6, with TRBD1 matching over 10 bases. J was trimmed by 4 bases and V by 3 bases; bases with no gene match: 9. The germline gives CDR1 SGHDN, CDR2 FVKESK. This CDR3 is 18 amino acids long. The CDR3 bases are TGTGCCAGCAGCCAGCGTCCCGGGACAGGGGTCGGGGCCAACGTCCTGACTTTC. It codes for CASSQRPGTGVGANVLTF.

The rearrangement uses TRBV10-2 and TRBJ1-1, with a weak D call TRBD1 (5 bases). In germline, CDR1 is WSHSY, CDR2 SAAADI. V dropped 0 bases and J dropped 11 bases, with 13 bases sitting between them. CDR3 length equals 13 residues. CDR3 amino acids: CASSESLGTEAFF. The CDR3 nucleotides read TGCGCCAGCAGTGAGTCGTTAGGGACGGAGGCTTTCTTT.

The V call is TRBV6-5, the J call TRBJ1-1, with D perhaps TRBD1 (5 bases). The germline CDR1 and CDR2 sequences are MNHEY and SVGAGI. This CDR3 comprises 13 residues. Trimming removed 9 bases from V and 5 bases from J, with 16 bases in between. The CDR3 coding sequence is TGTGCCAGTTCCGAGGGGAAAGGGACTGAAGCTTTCTTT. Translated, it gives CASSEGKGTEAFF.

Written as DNA, the CDR3 is TGTGCCACCAGCAGAGGGGATCTCTCCTACGAGCAGTACGTC. As protein: CATSRGDLSYEQYV. The V and J genes are TRBV15 and TRBJ2-7; no definite D call. Germline assignment: CDR1 LNHNV and CDR2 YYDKDF (reference sequence). This CDR3 has 14 residues. Trimming shortened V by 1 base and J by 0 bases, and 7 bases separated the two germline ends.

This clone was seen a single time. The gene calls are TRBV6-7 and TRBJ2-7, with 7 nucleotides matching TRBD2. TRBV6-7 is an ORF for which the function is uncertain. This CDR3 has 14 residues. The J segment lost 4 bases and the V segment lost 10 bases, leaving 13 bases of the junction unmatched. The DNA for the CDR3 is TGTGCCATGTGCGGGCGGAGGGAGGGATACGAGCAGTACGTC. This encodes CAMCGRREGYEQYV.

The CDR3 DNA sequence: TGCGCCAGCAGCTTGGGAACTAGCGGGGGGTACGAGCAGTACTTC. Encoded protein: CASSLGTSGGYEQYF. This rearrangement joins TRBV5-1 to TRBJ2-7; 12 positions agree with TRBD2. Germline V gives CDR1 SGHRS, CDR2 YFSETQ. There are 15 residues in the CDR3. V lost 0 bases to trimming and J lost 4 bases; unmatched junction nucleotides: 2.

The CDR3 nucleotides are TGTGCCAGCAGCCGCATTAGCGGGAGTAGAGATGAGCAGTTCTTC. Encoded protein: CASSRISGSRDEQFF. This chain links TRBV7-8 with TRBJ2-1, with 9 bases lining up with TRBD2. CDR3 length equals 15 residues. The trim removed 5 bases at V and 8 bases at J, leaving 10 bases unmatched. Germline lookup yields CDR1 SGHVS and CDR2 FQNEAQ.

The rearrangement links TRBV7-2 to TRBJ2-4, with D possibly being TRBD1 (5 bases). The ends were cut back, 1 base at V and 6 bases at J, with 10 bases in the middle. The germline gives CDR1 SGHTA, CDR2 FQGNSA. The CDR3 consists of 14 residues. The CDR3 loop reads CASSLGQGRNIQYF. In DNA, the CDR3 is TGTGCCAGCAGCTTAGGGCAGGGCAGAAACATTCAGTACTTC.

This chain links TRBV6-6 with TRBJ2-7, with D tentatively TRBD1 or TRBD2 (5 bases each). CDR3 length: 15 residues. Trimming pared 2 bases from V and 0 bases from J, leaving 11 bases between. CDR1 and CDR2 (germline): MNHNY, SVGAGI (reference sequence). The CDR3 is CASSYRWDLSYEQYF. The CDR3 region has the DNA TGTGCCAGCAGTTACAGGTGGGACCTCTCCTACGAGCAGTACTTC.

The chain carries TRBV30 and TRBJ1-2, with unresolved D. Trimming shortened V by 3 bases and J by 4 bases, and 12 bases separated the two germline ends. The CDR3 sequence is 13 residues long. The germline CDR1 and CDR2 sequences are GTSNPN and SVGIG (reference sequence). DNA of the CDR3: TGTGCCTGGAGCGACCATCGGCCCTATGGCTACACCTTC. Residues: CAWSDHRPYGYTF.

The chain is built from TRBV4-2 and TRBJ2-1; TRBD2 aligns across 8 bases. The CDR3 covers 15 residues. The V gene's germline CDR1 is LGHNA and CDR2 YNFKEQ. The J segment lost 5 bases and the V segment lost 0 bases, leaving 3 bases of the junction unmatched. CDR3 bases: TGTGCCAGCAGCCAAGAGGGACTAGGGAACAATGAGCAGTTCTTC. Protein product: CASSQEGLGNNEQFF.

The chain is built from TRBV27 and TRBJ1-1, with D possibly being TRBD1 (5 bases). V lost 2 bases to trimming and J lost 11 bases, with 18 bases between them. CDR3 size: 14 residues. Germline lookup yields CDR1 MNHEY and CDR2 SMNVEV (reference sequence). The CDR3 DNA is TGTGCCAGCAGTTTAAGGGCTGGGGGGTTCGGGGCTTTCTTT. As protein: CASSLRAGGFGAFF.

The gene calls are TRBV7-8 and TRBJ1-1; D is unclear. The CDR3 totals 11 residues. The V gene's germline CDR1 is SGHVS and CDR2 FQNEAQ. Trimming left V 6 bases short and J 8 bases short, with 10 bases between. The CDR3 DNA sequence: TGTGCCAGCAGGCCTTTGTTAGAAGCTTTCTTT. It is translated as CASRPLLEAFF. Variable domain in full (rest from reference TRBV7-8 and TRBJ1-1): GAGVSQSPRYKVAKRGQDVALRCDPISGHVSLFWYQQALGQGPEFLTYFQNEAQLDKSGLPSDRFFAERPEGSVSTLKIQRTQQEDSAVYLCASRPLLEAFFGQGTRLTVV.

The V gene is TRBV7-2, the J gene TRBJ2-7, with 12 bases that match TRBD1. The germline gives CDR1 SGHTA, CDR2 FQGNSA. This CDR3 contains 15 residues. Trimming at V came to 6 bases and at J to 6 bases, leaving 9 bases not matched to a gene. In DNA form, the CDR3 reads TGTGCCAGCAGTAGTATTGGGACAGGGGGCGGCGAGCAGTACTTC. This gives the protein CASSSIGTGGGEQYF.